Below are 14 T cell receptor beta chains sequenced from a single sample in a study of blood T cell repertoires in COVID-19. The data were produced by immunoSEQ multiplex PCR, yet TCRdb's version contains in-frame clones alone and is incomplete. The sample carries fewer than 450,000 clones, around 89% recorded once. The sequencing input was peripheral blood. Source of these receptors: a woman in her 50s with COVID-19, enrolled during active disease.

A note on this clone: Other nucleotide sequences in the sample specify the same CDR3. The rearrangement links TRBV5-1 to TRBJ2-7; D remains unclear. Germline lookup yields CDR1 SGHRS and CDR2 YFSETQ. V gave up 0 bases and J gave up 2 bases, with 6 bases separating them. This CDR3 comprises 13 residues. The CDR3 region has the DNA TGCGCCAGCAGCTTGGGCGGTACCTACGAGCAGTACTTC. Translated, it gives CASSLGGTYEQYF.

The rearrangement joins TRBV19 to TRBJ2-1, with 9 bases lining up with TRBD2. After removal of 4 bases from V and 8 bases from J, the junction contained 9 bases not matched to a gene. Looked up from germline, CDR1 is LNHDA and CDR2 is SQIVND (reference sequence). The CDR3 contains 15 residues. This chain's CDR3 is CASSKVSSGVDEQFF. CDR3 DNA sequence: TGTGCCAGTAGTAAGGTGTCTAGCGGGGTCGATGAGCAGTTCTTC. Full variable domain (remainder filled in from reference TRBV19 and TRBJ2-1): DGGITQSPKYLFRKEGQNVTLSCEQNLNHDAMYWYRQDPGQGLRLIYYSQIVNDFQKGDIAEGYSVSREKKESFPLTVTSAQKNPTAFYLCASSKVSSGVDEQFFGPGTRLTVL.

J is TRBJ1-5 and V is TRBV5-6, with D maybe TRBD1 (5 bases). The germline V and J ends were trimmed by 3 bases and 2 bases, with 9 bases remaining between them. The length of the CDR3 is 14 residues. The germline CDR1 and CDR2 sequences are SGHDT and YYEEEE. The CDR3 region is CASSSMTGNQPQHF. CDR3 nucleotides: TGTGCCAGCAGCTCCATGACAGGCAATCAGCCCCAGCATTTT.

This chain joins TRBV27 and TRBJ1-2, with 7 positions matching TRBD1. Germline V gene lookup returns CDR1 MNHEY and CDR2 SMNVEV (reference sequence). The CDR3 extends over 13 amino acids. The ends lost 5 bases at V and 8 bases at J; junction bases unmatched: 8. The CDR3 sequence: CASSILQGRGYTF. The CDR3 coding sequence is TGTGCCAGCAGTATCTTACAGGGGCGCGGCTACACCTTC.

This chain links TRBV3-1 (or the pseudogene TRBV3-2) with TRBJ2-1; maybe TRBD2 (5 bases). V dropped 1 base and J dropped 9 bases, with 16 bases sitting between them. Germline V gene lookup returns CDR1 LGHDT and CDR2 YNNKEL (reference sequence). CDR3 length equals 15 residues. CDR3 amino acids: CASSQVGLTKGEQFF. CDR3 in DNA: TGTGCCAGCAGCCAAGTCGGACTCACGAAGGGTGAGCAGTTCTTC.

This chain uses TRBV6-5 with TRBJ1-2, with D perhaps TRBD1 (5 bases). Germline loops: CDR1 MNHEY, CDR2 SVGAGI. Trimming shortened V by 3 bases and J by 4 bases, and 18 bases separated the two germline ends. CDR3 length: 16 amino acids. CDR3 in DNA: TGTGCCAGCAGTTATTTCCTTATAGGGGTCCCCTATGGCTACACCTTC. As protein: CASSYFLIGVPYGYTF.

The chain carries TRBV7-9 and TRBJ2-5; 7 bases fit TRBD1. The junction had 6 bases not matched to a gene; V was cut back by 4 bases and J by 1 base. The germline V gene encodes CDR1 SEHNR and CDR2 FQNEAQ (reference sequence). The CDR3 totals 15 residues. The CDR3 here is CASSSYAGGQETQYF. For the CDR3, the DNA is TGTGCCAGCAGCTCCTACGCAGGGGGCCAAGAGACCCAGTACTTC.

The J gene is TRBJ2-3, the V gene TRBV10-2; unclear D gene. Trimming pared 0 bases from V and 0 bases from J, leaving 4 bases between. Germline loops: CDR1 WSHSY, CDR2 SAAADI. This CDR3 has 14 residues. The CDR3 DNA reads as TGCGCCAGCAGTGAGTCCGGGAGCACAGATACGCAGTATTTT. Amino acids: CASSESGSTDTQYF.

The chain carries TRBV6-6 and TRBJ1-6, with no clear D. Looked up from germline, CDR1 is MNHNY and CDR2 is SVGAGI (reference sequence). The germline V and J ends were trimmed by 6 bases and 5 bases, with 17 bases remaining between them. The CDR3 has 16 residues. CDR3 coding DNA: TGTGCCAGCAGCAAAAGGACCGGCGGGAATAATTCACCCCTCCACTTT. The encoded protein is CASSKRTGGNNSPLHF.

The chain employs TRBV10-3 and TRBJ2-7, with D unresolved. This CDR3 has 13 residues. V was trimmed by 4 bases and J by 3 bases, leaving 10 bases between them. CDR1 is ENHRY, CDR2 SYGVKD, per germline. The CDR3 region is CAISGGDFYEQYF. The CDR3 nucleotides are TGTGCCATCAGTGGAGGAGACTTCTACGAGCAGTACTTC.

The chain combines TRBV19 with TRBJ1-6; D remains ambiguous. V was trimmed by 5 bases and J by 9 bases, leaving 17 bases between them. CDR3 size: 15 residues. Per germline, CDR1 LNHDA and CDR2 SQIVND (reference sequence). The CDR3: CASSPNSVEASPLHF. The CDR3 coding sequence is TGTGCCAGTAGTCCCAATTCAGTTGAGGCTTCACCCCTCCACTTT.

DNA of the CDR3: TGTGCCAGCAGCAGACAGGGGATCGATTCACCCCTCCACTTT. Protein product: CASSRQGIDSPLHF. The rearrangement links TRBV27 to TRBJ1-6, with 8 nucleotides matching TRBD1. With 6 bases clipped from V and 8 bases from J, the junction kept 6 bases outside the gene matches. This CDR3 is 14 amino acids long. Per the germline V gene, CDR1 is MNHEY and CDR2 is SMNVEV (reference sequence).

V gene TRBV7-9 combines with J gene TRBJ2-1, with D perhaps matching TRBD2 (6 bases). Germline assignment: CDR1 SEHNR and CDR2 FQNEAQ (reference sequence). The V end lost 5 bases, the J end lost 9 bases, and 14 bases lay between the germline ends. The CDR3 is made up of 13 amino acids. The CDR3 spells CASSVMLASEQFF. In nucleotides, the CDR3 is TGTGCCAGCAGCGTAATGCTAGCGAGTGAGCAGTTCTTC.

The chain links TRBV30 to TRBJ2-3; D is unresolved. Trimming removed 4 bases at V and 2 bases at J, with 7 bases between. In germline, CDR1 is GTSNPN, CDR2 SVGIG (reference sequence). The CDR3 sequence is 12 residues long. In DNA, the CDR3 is TGTGCCTGGACCCTTCTCACAGATACGCAGTATTTT. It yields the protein CAWTLLTDTQYF.